One TCR beta chain is described in this entry. Its antigen is undetermined. It was focal radiation plus CTLA-4 blockade with ipilimumab that patients with chemo-refractory metastatic non-small-cell lung cancer received. This table comes from immunoSEQ multiplex PCR, and its TCRdb copy is limited to in-frame clones, with some not included. The repertoire holds tens of thousands of clones, with 80% to 90% as singletons. The data were taken from a study of radiotherapy plus CTLA-4 blockade in lung cancer. The overall study: With roughly a third of patients having disease control, objective responses were seen in approximately 18%. Study-wide results and caveats: Strongest reported response predictors: early blood clone changes and post-radiation interferon-beta.

Germline V gene lookup returns CDR1 MNHEY and CDR2 SVGAGI. The CDR3 has 14 amino acids. V was clipped by 2 bases and J by 4 bases, with 9 bases between them. The sequence derives from a human donor with non-small cell lung cancer whose response to radiotherapy plus ipilimumab could not be evaluated. This chain connects TRBV6-5 to TRBJ1-5, with unresolved D. Source: peripheral blood, taken from a patient treated with radiotherapy plus ipilimumab. CDR3 sequence: CASSYGSGNQPQHF. The CDR3 DNA is TGTGCCAGCAGTTACGGTTCCGGGAATCAGCCCCAGCATTTT.